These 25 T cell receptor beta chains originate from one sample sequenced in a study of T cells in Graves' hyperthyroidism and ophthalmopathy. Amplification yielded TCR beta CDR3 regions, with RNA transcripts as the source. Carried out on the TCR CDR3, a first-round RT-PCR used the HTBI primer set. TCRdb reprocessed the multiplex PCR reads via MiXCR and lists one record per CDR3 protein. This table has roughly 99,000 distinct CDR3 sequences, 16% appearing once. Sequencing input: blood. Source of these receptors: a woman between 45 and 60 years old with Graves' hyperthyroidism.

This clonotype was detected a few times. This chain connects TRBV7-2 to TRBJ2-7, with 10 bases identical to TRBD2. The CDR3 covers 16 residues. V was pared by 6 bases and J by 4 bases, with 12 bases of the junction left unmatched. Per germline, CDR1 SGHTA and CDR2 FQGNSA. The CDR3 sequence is CASSPSPSGSWYEQYF. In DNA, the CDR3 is TGTGCCAGCAGTCCCTCCCCTAGCGGGAGTTGGTACGAGCAGTACTTC.

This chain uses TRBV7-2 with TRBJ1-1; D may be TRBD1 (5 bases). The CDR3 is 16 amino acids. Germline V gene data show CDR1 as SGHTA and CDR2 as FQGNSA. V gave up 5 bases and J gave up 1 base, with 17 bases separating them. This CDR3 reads CASSGGTKGWNTEAFF. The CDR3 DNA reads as TGTGCCAGCAGCGGCGGGACCAAAGGGTGGAACACTGAAGCTTTCTTT.

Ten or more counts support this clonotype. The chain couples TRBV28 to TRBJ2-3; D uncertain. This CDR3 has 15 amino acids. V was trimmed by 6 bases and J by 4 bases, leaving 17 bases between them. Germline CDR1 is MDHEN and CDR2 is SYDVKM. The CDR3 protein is CASRNSPVTADTQYF. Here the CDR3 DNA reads TGTGCCAGCAGGAACAGCCCCGTAACGGCAGATACGCAGTATTTT. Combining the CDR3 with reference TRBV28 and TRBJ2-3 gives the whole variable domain DVKVTQSSRYLVKRTGEKVFLECVQDMDHENMFWYRQDPGLGLRLIYFSYDVKMKEKGDIPEGYSVSREKKERFSLILESASTNQTSMYLCASRNSPVTADTQYFGPGTRLTVL.

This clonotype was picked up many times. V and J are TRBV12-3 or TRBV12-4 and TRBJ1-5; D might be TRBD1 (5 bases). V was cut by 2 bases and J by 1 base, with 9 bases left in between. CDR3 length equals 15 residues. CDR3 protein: CASSLWGDSNQPQHF. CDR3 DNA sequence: TGTGCCAGCAGTTTATGGGGGGACAGCAATCAGCCCCAGCATTTT.

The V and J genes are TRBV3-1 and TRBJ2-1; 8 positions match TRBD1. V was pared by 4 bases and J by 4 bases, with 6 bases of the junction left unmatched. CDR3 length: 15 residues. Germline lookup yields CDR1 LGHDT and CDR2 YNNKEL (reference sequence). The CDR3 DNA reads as TGTGCCAGCAGCCTACGGACAGGGTTATACAATGAGCAGTTCTTC. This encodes CASSLRTGLYNEQFF.

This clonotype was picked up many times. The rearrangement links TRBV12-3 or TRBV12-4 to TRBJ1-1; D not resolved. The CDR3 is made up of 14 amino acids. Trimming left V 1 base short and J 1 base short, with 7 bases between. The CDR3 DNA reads TGTGCCAGCAGTTTAGTTTTAGGGAACACTGAAGCTTTCTTT. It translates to CASSLVLGNTEAFF.

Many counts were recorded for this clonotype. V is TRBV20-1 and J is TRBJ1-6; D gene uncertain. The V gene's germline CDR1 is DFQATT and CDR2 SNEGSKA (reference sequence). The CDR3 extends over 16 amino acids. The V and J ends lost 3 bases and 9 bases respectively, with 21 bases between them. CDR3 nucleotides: TGCAGTGCTAGGGAGACGGGAGGACCCTTTACTTCACCCCTCCACTTT. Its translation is CSARETGGPFTSPLHF.

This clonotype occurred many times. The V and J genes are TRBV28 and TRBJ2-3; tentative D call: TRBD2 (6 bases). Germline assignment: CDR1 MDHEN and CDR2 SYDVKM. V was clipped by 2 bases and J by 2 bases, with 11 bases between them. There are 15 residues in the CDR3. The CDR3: CASSLGGKNTDTQYF. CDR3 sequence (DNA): TGTGCCAGCAGTTTAGGCGGGAAGAACACAGATACGCAGTATTTT.

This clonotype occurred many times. As DNA, the CDR3 is TGTGCCAGCTCACCCACTACGAGCACAGATACGCAGTATTTT. Amino acid sequence: CASSPTTSTDTQYF. This chain uses TRBV18 with TRBJ2-3; D gene unclear. V was cut by 3 bases and J by 0 bases, with 7 bases left in between. The germline V gene encodes CDR1 KGHSH and CDR2 LQKENI. The CDR3 length is 14 residues.

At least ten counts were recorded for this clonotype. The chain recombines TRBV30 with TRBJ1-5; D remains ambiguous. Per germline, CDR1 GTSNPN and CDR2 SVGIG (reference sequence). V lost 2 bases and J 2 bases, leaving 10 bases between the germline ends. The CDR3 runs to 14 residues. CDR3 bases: TGTGCCTGGAGTCACGGCTTGGGCAATCAGCCCCAGCATTTT. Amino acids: CAWSHGLGNQPQHF. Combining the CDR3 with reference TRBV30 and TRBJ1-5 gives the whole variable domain SQTIHQWPATLVQPVGSPLSLECTVEGTSNPNLYWYRQAAGRGLQLLFYSVGIGQISSEVPQNLSASRPQDRQFILSSKKLLLSDSGFYLCAWSHGLGNQPQHFGDGTRLSIL.

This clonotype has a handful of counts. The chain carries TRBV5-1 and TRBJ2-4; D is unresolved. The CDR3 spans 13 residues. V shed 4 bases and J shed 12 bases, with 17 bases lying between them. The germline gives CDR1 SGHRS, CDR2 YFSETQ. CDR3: CASSRAASDTQYF. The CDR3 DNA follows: TGCGCCAGCAGCCGCGCAGCGTCCGACACTCAGTACTTC.

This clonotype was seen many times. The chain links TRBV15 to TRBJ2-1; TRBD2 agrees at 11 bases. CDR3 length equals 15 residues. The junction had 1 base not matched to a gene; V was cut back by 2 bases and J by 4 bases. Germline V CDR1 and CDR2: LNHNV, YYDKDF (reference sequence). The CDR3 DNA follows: TGTGCCACCAGCAGAATAGCGGGAGGGTACAATGAGCAGTTCTTC. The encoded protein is CATSRIAGGYNEQFF.

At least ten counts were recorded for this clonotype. For the CDR3, the DNA is TGTGCCAGCCTCCGACCGGGGAGAACAGATACGCAGTATTTT. This translates into CASLRPGRTDTQYF. The chain uses TRBV12-3 or TRBV12-4 and TRBJ2-3, with TRBD2 as a possible D gene (5 bases). CDR3 length: 14 residues. Trimming shortened V by 8 bases and J by 3 bases, and 15 bases separated the two germline ends.

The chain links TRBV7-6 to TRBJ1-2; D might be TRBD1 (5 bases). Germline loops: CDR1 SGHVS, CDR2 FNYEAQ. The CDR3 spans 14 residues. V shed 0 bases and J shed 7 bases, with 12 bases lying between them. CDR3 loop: CASSLAPGMVGYTF. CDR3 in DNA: TGTGCCAGCAGCTTAGCCCCAGGGATGGTTGGCTACACCTTC. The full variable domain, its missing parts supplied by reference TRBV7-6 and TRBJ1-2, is GAGVSQSPRYKVTKRGQDVALRCDPISGHVSLYWYRQALGQGPEFLTYFNYEAQQDKSGLPNDRFSAERPEGSISTLTIQRTEQRDSAMYRCASSLAPGMVGYTFGSGTRLTVV.

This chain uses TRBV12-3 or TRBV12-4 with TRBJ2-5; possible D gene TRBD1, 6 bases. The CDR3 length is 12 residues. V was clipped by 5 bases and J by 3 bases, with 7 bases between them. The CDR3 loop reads CASSRTEETQYF. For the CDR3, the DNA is TGTGCCAGCAGTAGGACAGAAGAGACCCAGTACTTC.

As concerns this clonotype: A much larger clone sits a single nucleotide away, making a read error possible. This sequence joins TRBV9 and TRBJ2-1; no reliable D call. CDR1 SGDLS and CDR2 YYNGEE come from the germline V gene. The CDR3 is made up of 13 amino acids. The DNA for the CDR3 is TGTGCCAGCAGCGTAGGACAACTCAATGAGCGGTTCTTC. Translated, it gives CASSVGQLNERFF.

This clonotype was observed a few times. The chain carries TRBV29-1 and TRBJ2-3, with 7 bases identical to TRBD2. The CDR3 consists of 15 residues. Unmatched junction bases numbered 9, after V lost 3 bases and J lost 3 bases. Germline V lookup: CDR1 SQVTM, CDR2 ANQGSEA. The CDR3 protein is CSVERSGMGTDTQYF. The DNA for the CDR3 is TGCAGCGTTGAGAGAAGCGGGATGGGGACAGATACGCAGTATTTT.

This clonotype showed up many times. The CDR3 loop reads CASSNSRGGNQPQHF. CDR3 nucleotide sequence: TGTGCCAGTAGTAACAGCCGAGGGGGCAATCAGCCCCAGCATTTT. This chain uses TRBV19 with TRBJ1-5, with D possibly matching TRBD1 (5 bases). The V gene lost 4 bases and the J gene lost 2 bases, with 12 bases spanning the gap. Germline lookup yields CDR1 LNHDA and CDR2 SQIVND (reference sequence). The CDR3 spans 15 residues.

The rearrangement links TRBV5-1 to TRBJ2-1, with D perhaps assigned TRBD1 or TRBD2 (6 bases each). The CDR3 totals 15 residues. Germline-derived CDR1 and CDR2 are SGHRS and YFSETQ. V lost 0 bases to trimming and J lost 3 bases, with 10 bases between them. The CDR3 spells CASSLEQGLYNEQFF. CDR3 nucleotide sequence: TGCGCCAGCAGCTTGGAACAGGGACTCTACAATGAGCAGTTCTTC.

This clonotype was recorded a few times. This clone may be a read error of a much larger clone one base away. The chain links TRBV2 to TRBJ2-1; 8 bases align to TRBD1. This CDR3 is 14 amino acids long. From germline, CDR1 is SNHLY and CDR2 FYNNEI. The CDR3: CASTLDRDNNVQFF. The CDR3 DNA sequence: TGTGCCAGCACCTTGGACAGGGACAACAATGTGCAGTTCTTC.

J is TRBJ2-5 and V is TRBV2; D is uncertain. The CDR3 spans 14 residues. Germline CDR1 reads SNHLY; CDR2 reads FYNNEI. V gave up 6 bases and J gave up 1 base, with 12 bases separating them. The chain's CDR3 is CASRRSDSQETQYF. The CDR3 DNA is TGTGCCAGCAGGAGGTCCGACTCCCAAGAGACCCAGTACTTC.

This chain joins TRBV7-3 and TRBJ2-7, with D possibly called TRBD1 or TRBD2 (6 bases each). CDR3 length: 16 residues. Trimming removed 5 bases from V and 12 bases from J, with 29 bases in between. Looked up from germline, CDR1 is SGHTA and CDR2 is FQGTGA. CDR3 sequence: CASSPIPRDTHYGGYF. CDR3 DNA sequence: TGTGCCAGCAGCCCAATCCCCCGGGACACCCACTACGGGGGGTACTTC. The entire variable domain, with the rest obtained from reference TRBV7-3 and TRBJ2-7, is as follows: GAGVSQTPSNKVTEKGKYVELRCDPISGHTALYWYRQSLGQGPEFLIYFQGTGAADDSGLPNDRFFAVRPEGSVSTLKIQRTERGDSAVYLCASSPIPRDTHYGGYFGPGTRLTVT.

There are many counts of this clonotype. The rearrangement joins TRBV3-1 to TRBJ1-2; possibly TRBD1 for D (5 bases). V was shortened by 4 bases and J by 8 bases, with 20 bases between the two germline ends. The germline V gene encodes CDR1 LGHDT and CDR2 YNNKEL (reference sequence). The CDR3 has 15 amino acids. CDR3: CASSPRAGPWGGYTF. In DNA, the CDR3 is TGTGCCAGCAGCCCACGGGCCGGGCCCTGGGGCGGCTACACCTTC.

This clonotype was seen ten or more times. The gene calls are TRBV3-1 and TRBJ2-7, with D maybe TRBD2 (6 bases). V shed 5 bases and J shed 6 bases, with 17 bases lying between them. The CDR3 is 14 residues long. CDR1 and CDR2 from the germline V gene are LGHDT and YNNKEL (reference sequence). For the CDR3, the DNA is TGTGCCAGCAGCGCTAACCCGGCGGGGTTCGAGCAGTACTTC. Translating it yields CASSANPAGFEQYF.

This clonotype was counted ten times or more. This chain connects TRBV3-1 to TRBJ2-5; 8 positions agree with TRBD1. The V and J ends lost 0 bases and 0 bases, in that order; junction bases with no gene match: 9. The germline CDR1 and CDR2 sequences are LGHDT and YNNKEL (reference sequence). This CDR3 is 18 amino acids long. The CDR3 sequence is CASSQDVFTGGHQETQYF. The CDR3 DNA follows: TGTGCCAGCAGCCAAGATGTTTTTACAGGGGGACACCAAGAGACCCAGTACTTC.